The sequence of this TCR beta chain was determined in a study of identifying expanded T cells in peripheral blood. As to this clone: Its matching antigen is unknown.

Sequencing used immunoSEQ multiplex PCR; TCRdb keeps in-frame clones, though not all of them. The table shows about 110,000 clones, with roughly nine tenths occurring only once. Trimming cost V 4 bases and J 2 bases, with 13 bases left between them. The CDR3 spans 14 residues. Per germline, CDR1 SGDLS and CDR2 YYNGEE. General study results and limits: Variance in clone template counts between two-week samples significantly increased with total template count across all healthy donors. Differentially abundant clones: about 1.3 between replicates, 16.4 at approximately 14 days, more than 18 at four.

Healthy donors had no documented immune events, such as infections, while sampled. Sequenced sample: blood. The source is a person aged 18 to 69 in good health. The V call is TRBV9, the J call TRBJ2-7; no clear D gene. CDR3: CASSPDRLAYEQYF. CDR3 DNA sequence: TGTGCCAGCAGCCCGGATCGGTTAGCCTACGAGCAGTACTTC.